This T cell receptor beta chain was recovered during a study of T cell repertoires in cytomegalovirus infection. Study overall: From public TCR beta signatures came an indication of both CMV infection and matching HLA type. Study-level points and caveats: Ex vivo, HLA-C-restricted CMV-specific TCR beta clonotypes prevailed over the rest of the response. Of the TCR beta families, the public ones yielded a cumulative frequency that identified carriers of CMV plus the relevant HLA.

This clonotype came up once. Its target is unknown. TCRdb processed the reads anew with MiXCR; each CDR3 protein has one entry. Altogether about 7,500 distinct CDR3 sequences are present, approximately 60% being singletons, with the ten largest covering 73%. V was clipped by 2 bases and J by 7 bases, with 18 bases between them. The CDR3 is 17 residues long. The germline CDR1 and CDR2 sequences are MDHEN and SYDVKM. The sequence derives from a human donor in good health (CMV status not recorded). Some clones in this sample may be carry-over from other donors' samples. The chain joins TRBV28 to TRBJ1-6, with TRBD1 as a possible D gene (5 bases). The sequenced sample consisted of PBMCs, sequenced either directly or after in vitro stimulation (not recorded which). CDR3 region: CASSLSYGSGANSPLHF. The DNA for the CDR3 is TGTGCCAGCAGTTTAAGTTATGGTTCCGGGGCCAATTCACCCCTCCACTTT.